The clone carrying this T cell receptor (beta chain) has at least ten counts. CDR1 SQVTM and CDR2 ANQGSEA come from the germline V gene. Trimming left V 4 bases short and J 2 bases short, with 5 bases between. The CDR3 length is 12 residues. This sample stems from a study of T cells after yellow fever vaccination. Overall study results and limits: Abundant contaminating clonotypes from the bulk population could appear in FACS-sorted repertoires.

TCRdb analysed the 5' RACE reads with MiXCR anew, one entry per CDR3 protein. Of 75,000 to 100,000 distinct CDR3 sequences listed, more than 7.5% are singletons. The clonotype originates from a man aged 18 to 30 who received the YFV17D yellow fever vaccine. The material was CD8+ T cells not binding an NS4B(214-222) dextramer, sorted from PBMCs, obtained around 14 days after the first yellow fever vaccination. The rearrangement uses TRBV29-1 and TRBJ2-2; no clear D. For the CDR3, the DNA is TGCAGCGTTGGCCCTAACACCGGGGAGCTGTTTTTT. Its protein product is CSVGPNTGELFF.